The next 15 T cell receptor beta chains were all read from a single sample in a study of shared clonotypes between healthy human individuals. Here immunoSEQ multiplex PCR was the method, and the copy in TCRdb shows in-frame clones only, minus some. The profile shows more than 2,000,000 clones, about 92% of them singletons. Sequencing input: naive CD4+ T cells from PBMCs. Subset meaning: CD45RA+ positively selected. The receptors come from a man aged 18 to 35 in good health. Some clones in this sample may be carry-over from other donors' samples.

The chain recombines TRBV19 with TRBJ2-1; 8 bases match TRBD1. V shed 2 bases, J shed 6 bases, and the junction held 9 bases outside the gene matches. Germline V gene lookup returns CDR1 LNHDA and CDR2 SQIVND (reference sequence). The CDR3 is 16 residues long. As DNA, the CDR3 is TGTGCCAGTAGTATACCCAGACAGGGGTTTGGCAATGAGCAGTTCTTC. It translates to CASSIPRQGFGNEQFF.

The chain couples TRBV5-1 to TRBJ1-3, with 7 positions matching TRBD1. The V gene's germline CDR1 is SGHRS and CDR2 YFSETQ. This CDR3 has 16 amino acids. The trim removed 4 bases at V and 4 bases at J, leaving 11 bases unmatched. The CDR3 nucleotides are TGCGCCAGCAGCACCTCGGGACAGCCCGGAGGAAACACCATATATTTT. Its protein product is CASSTSGQPGGNTIYF.

The V gene is TRBV7-2, the J gene TRBJ2-7; no definite D call. Germline assignment: CDR1 SGHTA and CDR2 FQGNSA. The CDR3 is made up of 13 amino acids. The V gene lost 3 bases and the J gene lost 0 bases, with 6 bases spanning the gap. CDR3 region: CASSFDPSYEQYF. The CDR3 nucleotides are TGTGCCAGCAGCTTCGACCCCTCCTACGAGCAGTACTTC.

CDR3 bases: TGCAGCGTTGGCTGGACAGGGAACACCGGGGAGCTGTTTTTT. This translates into CSVGWTGNTGELFF. The chain carries TRBV29-1 and TRBJ2-2; 7 positions match TRBD1. The CDR3 runs 14 residues. With V trimmed by 4 bases and J by 1 base, 3 bases remained unmatched. CDR1 is SQVTM and CDR2 is ANQGSEA in the germline V gene.

This chain connects TRBV2 to TRBJ2-7; 7 bases line up with TRBD2. The CDR3 has 14 amino acids. V lost 4 bases and J lost 0; bases outside the gene matches: 3. Germline V CDR1 and CDR2: SNHLY, FYNNEI. CDR3 sequence (DNA): TGTGCCAGCAGTGTGGGAGGGAGCTCCTACGAGCAGTACTTC. It translates to CASSVGGSSYEQYF.

CDR3 amino acids: CASSLAQGGETQYF. DNA of the CDR3: TGTGCCAGCAGCTTAGCGCAGGGAGGAGAGACCCAGTACTTC. The V gene is TRBV7-7, the J gene TRBJ2-5; possible D gene TRBD2, 6 bases. Germline CDR1 reads SSHAT; CDR2 reads FNYEAQ (reference sequence). This CDR3 has 14 amino acids. V shed 0 bases and J shed 4 bases, with 9 bases lying between them.

This clone showed up just once. The V and J genes are TRBV7-3 and TRBJ2-3; 16 bases map to TRBD2. The V segment lost 1 base and the J segment 6 bases; nucleotides outside the gene matches: 7. Germline lookup yields CDR1 SGHTA and CDR2 FQGTGA. The CDR3 is made up of 18 amino acids. The CDR3 protein is CASSLKGLAGGLSDTQYF. The CDR3 DNA reads as TGTGCCAGCAGCTTAAAGGGACTAGCGGGAGGGCTCAGCGATACGCAGTATTTT.

The chain employs TRBV7-3 and TRBJ2-1, with TRBD2 identical over 8 bases. The trim removed 2 bases at V and 0 bases at J, leaving 6 bases unmatched. Germline CDR1 reads SGHTA; CDR2 reads FQGTGA. The CDR3 is made up of 17 amino acids. The CDR3 nucleotides are TGTGCCAGCAGCTTACCCGGGAGGGGACGCTCCTACAATGAGCAGTTCTTC. It specifies CASSLPGRGRSYNEQFF.

CDR3: CAWGNRAEAFF. As DNA, the CDR3 is TGTGCCTGGGGAAACAGGGCTGAAGCTTTCTTT. V usage is TRBV30 and J usage is TRBJ1-1, with a weak D call TRBD1 (6 bases). The germline V gene encodes CDR1 GTSNPN and CDR2 SVGIG (reference sequence). This CDR3 is 11 amino acids long. Trimming pared 5 bases from V and 6 bases from J, leaving 10 bases between.

The chain has TRBV7-9 and TRBJ2-1; the D gene could be TRBD1 or TRBD2 (5 bases each). Germline V CDR1 and CDR2: SEHNR, FQNEAQ (reference sequence). V was shortened by 7 bases and J by 15 bases, with 19 bases between the two germline ends. The CDR3 has 12 amino acids. The CDR3 nucleotides are TGTGCCAGCACTCGAACGGGACGAAGACTGTTCTTC. This sequence encodes CASTRTGRRLFF.

V usage is TRBV18 and J usage is TRBJ1-2; 9 bases are shared with TRBD1. Losses at the gene ends were 4 bases for V and 8 bases for J; bases not matched to a gene: 5. Germline CDR1 reads KGHSH; CDR2 reads LQKENI. The CDR3 runs to 13 residues. CDR3 sequence: CASSRDRDRGYTF. In DNA form, the CDR3 reads TGTGCCAGCTCACGGGACAGGGATCGAGGCTACACCTTC.

The chain combines TRBV5-1 with TRBJ2-2, with D perhaps TRBD1 or TRBD2 (5 bases each). In germline, CDR1 is SGHRS, CDR2 YFSETQ. This CDR3 region has 14 residues. V was shortened by 2 bases and J by 3 bases, with 8 bases between the two germline ends. CDR3 in DNA: TGCGCCAGCAGCTTAAGGGACGACACCGGGGAGCTGTTTTTT. Translated, it gives CASSLRDDTGELFF.

Here the CDR3 reads CASSHTALQETQYF. The CDR3, as DNA: TGTGCCAGCAGCCATACAGCGCTCCAAGAGACCCAGTACTTC. This chain joins TRBV28 and TRBJ2-5; D not certain. Trimming took 6 bases from V and 1 from J, leaving 12 bases between them. The CDR3 length is 14 residues. CDR1 MDHEN and CDR2 SYDVKM come from the germline V gene. Looking up the rest from reference TRBV28 and TRBJ2-5 gives the full variable domain: DVKVTQSSRYLVKRTGEKVFLECVQDMDHENMFWYRQDPGLGLRLIYFSYDVKMKEKGDIPEGYSVSREKKERFSLILESASTNQTSMYLCASSHTALQETQYFGPGTRLLVL.

The CDR3 here is CASSLESGLISYEQYF. DNA for the CDR3: TGTGCCAGCAGCTTAGAAAGCGGGCTCATCTCCTACGAGCAGTACTTC. The chain employs TRBV7-2 and TRBJ2-7; weak D call: TRBD2 (6 bases). The CDR3 has 16 residues. V was cut by 1 base and J by 0 bases, with 13 bases left in between. CDR1 is SGHTA, CDR2 FQGNSA, per germline.

Remarks on this clone: Other DNA sequences of this sample code for an identical CDR3. The chain couples TRBV5-1 to TRBJ2-7; possible D gene TRBD2, 5 bases. The germline CDR1 and CDR2 sequences are SGHRS and YFSETQ. CDR3 length: 15 amino acids. V shed 0 bases and J shed 0 bases, with 10 bases lying between them. DNA for the CDR3: TGCGCCAGCAGCTTGGCCTCTGGGAGCTCCTACGAGCAGTACTTC. It is translated as CASSLASGSSYEQYF.